The 26 T cell receptor beta chains in this list originate from one sample, sequenced in a study of neurological immune-mediated disorders. TCRdb used MiXCR to reprocess the 5' RACE reads, holding one entry per CDR3 protein. The sample holds under 35,000 distinct CDR3 sequences; more than 1.3% are singletons and the top ten take approximately 8.7%. The sample consisted of PBMCs. All receptors come from a woman aged 30 to 39 with multiple sclerosis.

This clonotype has a count of ten or more. The V and J genes are TRBV20-1 and TRBJ2-5, with TRBD2 matching 10 bases. Trimming cost V 5 bases and J 4 bases; bases outside gene matches: 10. The CDR3 sequence is 15 residues long. Germline lookup yields CDR1 DFQATT and CDR2 SNEGSKA (reference sequence). In nucleotides, the CDR3 is TGCAGTGCTCACCTACTGCTAGCGGGAGTAGAGACCCAGTACTTC. This codes for CSAHLLLAGVETQYF.

This clonotype has a count of ten or more. The CDR3 here is CASRSGGTGGGHEQYF. For the CDR3, the DNA is TGTGCCAGCAGATCGGGAGGGACAGGGGGCGGCCACGAGCAGTACTTC. The rearrangement uses TRBV7-9 and TRBJ2-7, with 12 nucleotides matching TRBD1. The CDR3 contains 16 residues. Germline loops: CDR1 SEHNR, CDR2 FQNEAQ (reference sequence). The junction had 11 bases not matched to a gene; V was cut back by 6 bases and J by 5 bases.

This clonotype has at least ten counts. The chain is built from TRBV11-2 and TRBJ2-3, with D perhaps TRBD1 or TRBD2 (6 bases each). This CDR3 region has 14 residues. With 5 bases removed from V and 2 bases from J, the gap between germline ends came to 11 bases. Per germline, CDR1 SGHAT and CDR2 FQNNGV. The DNA for the CDR3 is TGTGCCAGCAGCCCCCCGGGGGCCACAGATACGCAGTATTTT. This codes for CASSPPGATDTQYF.

This clonotype was picked up many times. This chain connects TRBV27 to TRBJ2-7, with D possibly matching TRBD1 (6 bases). V shed 5 bases and J shed 3 bases, with 11 bases lying between them. Per germline, CDR1 MNHEY and CDR2 SMNVEV (reference sequence). The CDR3 consists of 13 residues. DNA of the CDR3: TGTGCCAGCAGTCGTAAACAGGGCTACGAGCAGTACTTC. Protein: CASSRKQGYEQYF.

This clonotype occurred many times. This rearrangement joins TRBV7-2 to TRBJ2-3; possible D gene TRBD2, 5 bases. The germline V gene encodes CDR1 SGHTA and CDR2 FQGNSA. The V end lost 1 base, the J end lost 1 base, and 18 bases lay between the germline ends. The CDR3 totals 18 residues. Here the CDR3 reads CASSLDGGWRGGTDTQYF. CDR3 bases: TGTGCCAGCAGCTTAGATGGCGGGTGGCGTGGGGGCACAGATACGCAGTATTTT.

Ten or more counts support this clonotype. V usage is TRBV12-3 or TRBV12-4 and J usage is TRBJ2-4, with TRBD1 identical over 10 bases. CDR3 length: 15 residues. The ends lost 7 bases at V and 6 bases at J; junction bases unmatched: 9. The CDR3 nucleotides are TGTGCCAGCACCGAGGGACAGGGGATGGCAAACATTCAGTACTTC. This translates into CASTEGQGMANIQYF.

The table lists this clonotype with a few counts. V is TRBV7-2 and J is TRBJ1-5; D not certain. Trimming stripped 1 base from V and 3 bases from J, with 10 bases between. The CDR3 is made up of 15 amino acids. The V gene's germline CDR1 is SGHTA and CDR2 FQGNSA. CDR3 sequence (DNA): TGTGCCAGCAGCTTAGAGCAGCCAGACAATCAGCCCCAGCATTTT. This gives the protein CASSLEQPDNQPQHF. Filled out from reference TRBV7-2 and TRBJ1-5, the complete variable domain reads GAGVSQSPSNKVTEKGKDVELRCDPISGHTALYWYRQSLGQGLEFLIYFQGNSAPDKSGLPSDRFSAERTGGSVSTLTIQRTQQEDSAVYLCASSLEQPDNQPQHFGDGTRLSIL.

This clonotype came up many times. The CDR3 protein is CASSLGRAGYAAYEQYF. CDR3 sequence (DNA): TGTGCCAGCAGCTTAGGGCGGGCGGGGTATGCCGCCTACGAGCAGTACTTC. V gene TRBV7-2 combines with J gene TRBJ2-7; a weak D match, TRBD2 (6 bases). Germline V gives CDR1 SGHTA, CDR2 FQGNSA. This CDR3 comprises 17 residues. Trimming stripped 1 base from V and 2 bases from J, with 18 bases between.

This clonotype was detected ten times or more. The chain carries TRBV25-1 and TRBJ2-2, with D perhaps TRBD2 (7 bases). V was cut by 8 bases and J by 4 bases, with 17 bases left in between. The length of the CDR3 is 15 residues. CDR1 MGHDK and CDR2 SYGVNS come from the germline V gene. CDR3 nucleotides: TGTGCCAGCGCCCCTTACCGGGGGGCCACCGGGGAGCTGTTTTTT. It is translated as CASAPYRGATGELFF.

This clonotype was recorded many times. The chain joins TRBV10-3 to TRBJ2-7; D possibly corresponds to TRBD2 (7 bases). The V gene lost 4 bases and the J gene lost 4 bases, with 14 bases spanning the gap. Germline-derived CDR1 and CDR2 are ENHRY and SYGVKD. The CDR3 has 14 residues. CDR3 sequence (DNA): TGTGCCATCAGTGTTGGCGGGGGACAATACGAGCAGTACTTC. Translating gives CAISVGGGQYEQYF.

This clonotype was recorded many times. The CDR3, as DNA: TGCGCCAGCAGCTTGGCCGGTAGGAGCGAAGCTTTCTTT. Translating gives CASSLAGRSEAFF. The V call is TRBV5-1, the J call TRBJ1-1; D remains ambiguous. The CDR3 covers 13 residues. Germline V CDR1 and CDR2: SGHRS, YFSETQ. Trimming pared 0 bases from V and 8 bases from J, leaving 11 bases between.

This clonotype was found many times. The chain carries TRBV7-8 and TRBJ2-6; possibly TRBD1 or TRBD2 for D (6 bases each). The CDR3 consists of 15 residues. The V gene's germline CDR1 is SGHVS and CDR2 FQNEAQ. With 5 bases removed from V and 0 bases from J, the gap between germline ends came to 8 bases. The CDR3 region has the DNA TGTGCCAGCAGCAAGGGGGGCTCTGGGGCCAACGTCCTGACTTTC. Residues: CASSKGGSGANVLTF.

The sample holds many counts of this clonotype. The V gene is TRBV6-5, the J gene TRBJ2-7, with TRBD2 matching 8 bases. Trimming cost V 8 bases and J 4 bases; bases outside gene matches: 7. The length of the CDR3 is 13 residues. CDR1 MNHEY and CDR2 SVGAGI come from the germline V gene. For the CDR3, the DNA is TGTGCCAGCCGACCGACGGGGGGGTACGAGCAGTACTTC. Its translation: CASRPTGGYEQYF.

The sample holds many counts of this clonotype. This sequence joins TRBV25-1 and TRBJ1-4; D is unclear. Between the trimmed V and J ends, which lost 6 bases and 13 bases, there was a span of 18 bases. CDR1 and CDR2 from the germline V gene are MGHDK and SYGVNS. The CDR3 has 13 amino acids. This CDR3 is CASRPENPKRLFF. CDR3 in DNA: TGTGCCAGCAGACCGGAGAATCCAAAGAGACTGTTTTTT.

This clonotype has a count of ten or more. The gene calls are TRBV11-2 and TRBJ2-5; D is perhaps TRBD1 (6 bases). Trimming stripped 1 base from V and 1 base from J, with 7 bases between. CDR1 is SGHAT and CDR2 is FQNNGV in the germline V gene. CDR3 size: 14 residues. CDR3 loop: CASSLGTAQETQYF. The CDR3 DNA reads TGTGCCAGCAGCTTAGGGACAGCCCAAGAGACCCAGTACTTC.

This clonotype has at least ten counts. The J gene is TRBJ2-5, the V gene TRBV3-1; unclear D gene. Trimming stripped 0 bases from V and 2 bases from J, with 13 bases between. In germline, CDR1 is LGHDT, CDR2 YNNKEL (reference sequence). The CDR3 contains 16 residues. The CDR3, as DNA: TGTGCCAGCAGCCAAGATCATGGCAGGAGACAAGAGACCCAGTACTTC. As protein: CASSQDHGRRQETQYF.

This clonotype was seen ten or more times. The V call is TRBV20-1, the J call TRBJ2-7; 7 positions match TRBD2. With V trimmed by 3 bases and J by 3 bases, 5 bases remained unmatched. The CDR3 spans 13 residues. The germline CDR1 and CDR2 sequences are DFQATT and SNEGSKA (reference sequence). The CDR3 DNA reads TGCAGTGCTAGTTCCGGGGGGAACTACGAGCAGTACTTC. Translated: CSASSGGNYEQYF.

This clonotype was seen repeatedly, ten times or more. The gene calls are TRBV12-3 or TRBV12-4 and TRBJ2-5, with D hard to call. The CDR3 totals 14 residues. V shed 3 bases and J shed 2 bases, with 10 bases lying between them. The CDR3 DNA is TGTGCCAGCAGTTTTCTGGCTGGTCAAGAGACCCAGTACTTC. It codes for CASSFLAGQETQYF.

This clonotype was picked up many times. The chain has TRBV7-2 and TRBJ2-2, with D maybe TRBD1 (6 bases). V was clipped by 5 bases and J by 7 bases, with 11 bases between them. Germline V lookup: CDR1 SGHTA, CDR2 FQGNSA. The CDR3 spans 13 residues. CDR3 residues: CASSQQGFGELFF. The DNA of the CDR3 is TGTGCCAGCAGCCAACAGGGATTCGGGGAGCTGTTTTTT.

This clonotype has at least ten counts. A read error is likely, as this CDR3 ends without the conserved phenylalanine or tryptophan. V is TRBV7-8 and J is TRBJ1-3; a weak D match, TRBD1 (5 bases). Germline V gene lookup returns CDR1 SGHVS and CDR2 FQNEAQ. The CDR3 totals 14 residues. Trimming shortened V by 0 bases and J by 8 bases, and 11 bases separated the two germline ends. The CDR3 coding sequence is TGTGCCAGCAGCTTAGCACCCGGGACCTACACCATATATTGT. Translating gives CASSLAPGTYTIYC.

This clonotype was seen at least ten times. This chain connects TRBV5-1 to TRBJ2-7; no clear D gene. Germline loops: CDR1 SGHRS, CDR2 YFSETQ. The CDR3 loop spans 11 amino acids. V was clipped by 3 bases and J by 6 bases, with 7 bases between them. This CDR3 is CASSSLAEQYF. The CDR3 DNA is TGCGCCAGCAGCTCGTTGGCCGAGCAGTACTTC.

The sample holds many counts of this clonotype. The chain carries TRBV7-8 and TRBJ2-2; D not resolved. Germline V gene data show CDR1 as SGHVS and CDR2 as FQNEAQ. This CDR3 is built from 13 residues. Trimming pared 8 bases from V and 4 bases from J, leaving 11 bases between. In DNA, the CDR3 is TGTGCCAGCCCCGAGTGGGGCACCGGGGAGCTGTTTTTT. This sequence encodes CASPEWGTGELFF.

Many counts were recorded for this clonotype. The chain uses TRBV2 and TRBJ1-2; TRBD1 is a possible D gene (6 bases). Looked up from germline, CDR1 is SNHLY and CDR2 is FYNNEI. This CDR3 comprises 12 residues. V gave up 4 bases and J gave up 4 bases, with 7 bases separating them. CDR3 in amino acids: CASSADSYGYTF. The CDR3 DNA reads as TGTGCCAGCAGTGCGGACAGCTATGGCTACACCTTC.

In this sample, this clonotype turned up many times. J is TRBJ1-5 and V is TRBV7-2, with a tentative D call TRBD1 (6 bases). The germline gives CDR1 SGHTA, CDR2 FQGNSA. V lost 4 bases, J lost 2 bases, and 15 bases lay in between. This CDR3 spans 16 amino acids. CDR3: CASSSILRGGNQPQHF. In DNA form, the CDR3 reads TGTGCCAGCAGCTCCATCCTCAGGGGCGGCAATCAGCCCCAGCATTTT.

The chain recombines TRBV5-1 with TRBJ1-1; D is unclear. V was cut by 3 bases and J by 11 bases, with 17 bases left in between. Germline V gene sequence: CDR1 SGHRS, CDR2 YFSETQ. The length of the CDR3 is 13 residues. This CDR3 reads CASSSGPPGEAFF. CDR3 sequence (DNA): TGCGCCAGCAGCTCCGGGCCGCCCGGGGAGGCTTTCTTT.

Many counts were recorded for this clonotype. The V and J genes are TRBV10-3 and TRBJ2-1; 10 nucleotides align to TRBD2. CDR1 and CDR2 from the germline V gene are ENHRY and SYGVKD. Losses at the gene ends were 0 bases for V and 6 bases for J; bases not matched to a gene: 11. The CDR3 is 18 amino acids. The CDR3 sequence: CAISESLGTSGAGNEQFF. CDR3 in DNA: TGTGCCATCAGTGAGTCATTGGGAACTAGCGGGGCTGGCAATGAGCAGTTCTTC.